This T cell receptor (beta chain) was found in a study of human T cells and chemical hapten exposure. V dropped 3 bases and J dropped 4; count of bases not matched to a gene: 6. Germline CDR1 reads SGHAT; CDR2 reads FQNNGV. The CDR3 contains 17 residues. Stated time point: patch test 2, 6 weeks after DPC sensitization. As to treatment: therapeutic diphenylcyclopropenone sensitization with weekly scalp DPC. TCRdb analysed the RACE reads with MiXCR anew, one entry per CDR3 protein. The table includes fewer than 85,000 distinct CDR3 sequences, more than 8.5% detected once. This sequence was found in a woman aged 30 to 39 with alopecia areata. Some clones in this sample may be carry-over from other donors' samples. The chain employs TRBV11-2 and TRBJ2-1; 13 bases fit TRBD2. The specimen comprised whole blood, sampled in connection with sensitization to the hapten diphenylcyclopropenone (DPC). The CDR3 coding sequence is TGTGCCAGCAGCTTCGGCACTAGCGGGGGGGTTTACAATGAGCAGTTCTTC. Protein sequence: CASSFGTSGGVYNEQFF. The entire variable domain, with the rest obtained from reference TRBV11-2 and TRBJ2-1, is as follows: EAGVAQSPRYKIIEKRQSVAFWCNPISGHATLYWYQQILGQGPKLLIQFQNNGVVDDSQLPKDRFSAERLKGVDSTLKIQPAKLEDSAVYLCASSFGTSGGVYNEQFFGPGTRLTVL.